The following is a T cell receptor beta chain sequence with its context. This clonotype was counted ten times or more. Its antigen has not been determined. Per-nucleotide qualities are absent, and no much larger clonotype sits a single base away. This entry belongs to a study of T cells in Graves' hyperthyroidism and ophthalmopathy (dated by TCRdb to between 2018 and 2021). About the full investigation: Peripheral blood samples were taken at the time of initial diagnosis, prior to any treatment. To identify TCR V-J signatures that set the groups apart, the researchers used a discovery cohort of 100 patients, made up of fewer than 50 with Graves' ophthalmopathy and approximately 57 with stable Graves' hyperthyroidism. An independent validation cohort of under 20 hyperthyroidism patients and approximately 15 patients who later progressed to ophthalmopathy tested prospective prediction of ophthalmopathy. The 80 to 100 discovery patients were randomly divided into training and test sets at a 7:3 ratio. In more than 5 Graves' hyperthyroidism patients, the study also compared T-cell repertoires from thyroid tissue with T-cell repertoires from blood. Following sampling, methimazole starting at 30 mg daily was given to hyperthyroidism patients, and high-dose intravenous methylprednisolone was given to ophthalmopathy patients. The paper describes TCR Vbeta CDR3 sequencing of around 130 peripheral blood samples, made up of approximately 40 ophthalmopathy patients, approximately 76 hyperthyroidism patients and 17 progressor patients. What the study reported, not specific to this receptor: In validation, progression to ophthalmopathy was predicted by the model with 70% to 71% sensitivity and 72.22% specificity, a median of 6.5 months before onset. A 13 V-J signature model separated ophthalmopathy from stable hyperthyroidism, with over 85% sensitivity and about 81% specificity in cross-validation and 80%/75% in testing. No statistical method was used to set the sample size in advance, and investigators knew the group allocation. Most expanded thyroid clonotypes (frequency above 0.001) were also detected in blood, a finding suggesting that blood repertoires may reflect thyroid immune responses.

Looking up the germline V gene yields CDR1 SGHRS and CDR2 YFSETQ. The CDR3 sequence holds 17 residues, the cysteine and phenylalanine included. Left in the record is the CDR3 DNA by itself, 51 bases read in frame from the first base. A distance of 17 bases separates the germline ends of V and J, which lose 4 bases and 0 bases respectively. Amplification of TCR beta CDR3 regions was carried out from RNA transcripts. For the first round of RT-PCR on the TCR CDR3, the HTBI primer set was used together with the Qiagen OneStep RT-PCR kit. Libraries were constructed in a second round of multiplex PCR, after which size selection and purification were performed. Libraries were sequenced paired-end with 100 bp reads on an Illumina HiSeq2000. The authors' analysis ran thus. Raw data were processed with SOAPnuke, discarding reads with adapters, uncalled bases, mean Phred below 15, or no exact constant-primer or identifier match. COPE v1.2.5 was used to merge the high-quality paired reads, and each unique nucleotide sequence was defined as a clonotype. Clonotypes were aligned to IMGT TRBV, TRBD and TRBJ reference segments using MiTCR v1.1. The analysis was restricted to V-J combinations with a frequency above 0.0001, which together covered over 99% of the repertoires. A TCS score was defined as the ratio between F50 (clonal expansion) and ExV (chaos), using BLOSUM62-based TCRdist between CDR3 peptides within each V-J. Welch's t-statistics and random forest reduced 514 V-J features to 13, which were used in a naive Bayes classifier (R e1071). TCRdb redid the processing of the public reads, applying fastp at Q25 and MiXCR, and retained in-frame beta chains. Duplicate CDR3 protein sequences are folded into a single record with the most common DNA and genes. TCRdb assigned the V and J calls; the authors' analysis was not used. Within this sample are hundreds of thousands of distinct CDR3 sequences, with approximately 20% of them counted one time only. About 4% of the sample is taken by the ten largest.

Stable Graves' hyperthyroidism was defined as no progression to ophthalmopathy during 18 months of follow-up. Hyperthyroidism patients were newly diagnosed, had a disease duration of under 2 months, and were aged 18 to 65 years. The study excluded patients with uncontrolled infections, other autoimmune diseases, pregnancy or lactation. Clinical symptoms, serum thyroxine and TRAb, thyroid ultrasound, and orbital computed tomography formed the basis for the diagnoses. PBMCs were isolated from about 9 ml of fresh peripheral blood by Ficoll-Paque density gradient centrifugation. Total RNA was extracted using Trizol reagent, and RNA quality was assessed on an Agilent 2100 Bioanalyzer.

This sequence uses TRBV5-1 and TRBJ1-5, with TRBD1 as a weak D call on 5 bases. The TCR comes from a woman in her late teens or twenties with Graves' hyperthyroidism. The sample taken for sequencing was blood. The DNA sequence is TGCGCCAGCAGCCCAGGGACGGCTGCCTATAGCAATCAGCCCCAGCATTTT. Its amino acids are CASSPGTAAYSNQPQHF. Where the CDR3 stops, the reference TRBV5-1 and TRBJ1-5 genes take over; the full variable domain is KAGVTQTPRYLIKTRGQQVTLSCSPISGHRSVSWYQQTPGQGLQFLFEYFSETQRNKGNFPGRFSGRQFSNSRSEMNVSTLELGDSALYLCASSPGTAAYSNQPQHFGDGTRLSIL.